Listed below are T cell receptor beta chains from one sample, sequenced in a study of control samples from healthy donors and cancer patients. Libraries were prepared by immunoSEQ multiplex PCR; TCRdb keeps only in-frame clonotypes and omits some of them. This table has some 74,000 clones, around 80% appearing once. Sequencing was carried out using blood. These receptors came from a man in his sixties in good health. CDR3s include the opening cysteine and the closing phenylalanine or tryptophan. D genes are given only for firm matches. Clone size appears in some rows only: once, few, many, or a class for an expanded clone.

>.|.|TRBJ1-6|TRBV3-1/TRBV3-2
CASSQEFRRQSSYNSPLHF
TGTGCCAGCAGCCAAGAATTTCGTCGCCAGAGCTCCTATAATTCACCCCTCCACTTT
>.|.|TRBJ2-2|TRBV19
CASRKDNANTGELFF
TGTGCCAGTAGGAAGGACAACGCGAACACCGGGGAGCTGTTTTTT
>.|.|TRBJ2-7|TRBV2
CASSDRAYEQYF
TGTGCCAGCAGTGACAGAGCCTACGAGCAGTACTTC
>.|.|TRBJ2-3|TRBV4-3
CASSQDLGGAGTDTQYF
TGCGCCAGCAGCCAAGATTTAGGGGGGGCCGGGACAGATACGCAGTATTTT
>.|.|TRBJ2-1|TRBV10-3
CAISAGLGQGEQFF
TGTGCCATCAGTGCCGGCTTGGGTCAGGGTGAGCAGTTCTTC
>.|TRBD2|TRBJ2-1|TRBV2
CASSGTSGRSEQFF
TGTGCCAGCAGTGGGACTAGCGGGCGCAGTGAGCAGTTCTTC
>few|TRBD1|TRBJ2-7|TRBV28
CASRGTGESYEQYF
TGTGCCAGCAGGGGGACAGGAGAGTCCTACGAGCAGTACTTC
>.|.|TRBJ2-1|TRBV18
CASSPTQKRNNEQFF
TGTGCCAGCTCCCCGACCCAGAAGAGAAACAATGAGCAGTTCTTC
>once|.|TRBJ2-7|TRBV27
CASSFRGPREQYF
TGTGCCAGCAGTTTCCGGGGCCCGCGGGAGCAGTACTTC
>.|.|TRBJ1-1|TRBV7-8
CASSHAGWNTEAFF
TGTGCCAGCAGCCACGCGGGTTGGAACACTGAAGCTTTCTTT
>.|TRBD1|TRBJ1-1|TRBV6-1
CASSEPGGIKSTEAFF
TGTGCCAGCAGTGAACCAGGGGGCATCAAAAGCACTGAAGCTTTCTTT
>.|TRBD1|TRBJ1-3|TRBV3-1/TRBV3-2
CASSQQRQGGNTIYF
TGTGCCAGCAGCCAACAACGACAGGGGGGTAACACCATATATTTT
>.|TRBD2|TRBJ2-2|TRBV15
CATSRDAGVGELFF
TGTGCCACCAGCAGGGATGCGGGGGTCGGGGAGCTGTTTTTT
>.|.|TRBJ1-6|TRBV27
CASRSLLRQWVHSPLHF
TGTGCCAGCAGAAGCCTACTACGGCAGTGGGTTCATTCACCCCTCCACTTT
>.|.|TRBJ2-7|TRBV15
CATSRSSYEQYF
TGTGCCACCAGCAGATCTTCCTACGAGCAGTACTTC
>.|TRBD2|TRBJ2-2|TRBV4-3
CASSQGTSGMTGELFF
TGCGCCAGCAGCCAAGGGACTAGCGGGATGACCGGGGAGCTGTTTTTT
>once|.|TRBJ2-3|TRBV27
CASSLGASSGTDTQYF
TGTGCCAGCAGTTTGGGAGCCTCTTCTGGCACAGATACGCAGTATTTT
>.|TRBD1|TRBJ1-4|TRBV9
CASSPRGGDNEKLFF
TGTGCCAGCAGCCCCAGGGGGGGGGATAATGAAAAACTGTTTTTT
>.|.|TRBJ2-1|TRBV3-1/TRBV3-2
CASSQDQILDEQFF
TGTGCCAGCAGCCAAGACCAGATTCTCGACGAGCAGTTCTTC
>.|TRBD1|TRBJ1-2|TRBV3-1/TRBV3-2
CASSLEGTGGAEGYTF
TGTGCCAGCAGCCTCGAAGGGACAGGGGGCGCGGAAGGCTACACCTTC
>.|TRBD2|TRBJ2-1|TRBV19
CASSPIGGTSGIRNEQFF
TGTGCCAGTAGTCCAATAGGGGGGACTAGCGGGATCCGGAATGAGCAGTTCTTC
>.|.|TRBJ2-1|TRBV29-1
CSVETRNEQFF
TGCAGCGTTGAGACTCGCAATGAGCAGTTCTTC
>once|.|TRBJ2-3|TRBV15
CATSWTSGTDTSTDTQYF
TGTGCCACCAGCTGGACCTCCGGGACTGACACTAGCACAGATACGCAGTATTTT